This T cell receptor beta chain was found in a study of T cell repertoires in cytomegalovirus infection. In the study overall: In public TCR beta signatures, there were indications of both CMV infection and matching HLA type.

This clonotype appeared a few times. The target antigen is unknown. MiXCR, applied by TCRdb to the reads, yields one record per CDR3 protein. The data show a few hundred thousand distinct CDR3 sequences, roughly 42% seen once. The CDR3 covers 16 residues. Germline V CDR1 and CDR2: DFQATT, SNEGSKA (reference sequence). Trimming took off 1 base at V and 6 bases at J, with 21 bases between the two ends. The starting material was cultured PBMCs, obtained from culture after CMV antigen stimulation. This receptor was taken from a human donor in good health (CMV status not recorded). Some clones in this sample may be carry-over from other donors' samples. The V gene is TRBV20-1, the J gene TRBJ1-2; D is perhaps TRBD1 (5 bases). The CDR3 region has the DNA TGCAGTGCTAGAGTCTTCCGGCCGGGGACGGATGATGGCTACACCTTC. It codes for CSARVFRPGTDDGYTF.